Shown below are 7 T cell receptor beta chains from a single sample sequenced in a study of response to subunit inactivated influenza vaccine (dated by TCRdb to 2017 to 2018). The library was built by means of RT-PCR. Sequenced on an Illumina HiSeq 2500. The public reads were quality trimmed at Q25 with fastp and then assembled into clones with MiXCR by TCRdb, keeping productive beta chains. Duplicate CDR3 protein sequences are folded into a single record with the most common DNA and genes. The sample table holds fewer than 200,000 distinct CDR3 sequences, of which around 9% were seen once. Roughly a tenth of the sample goes to the ten largest clones. Sequenced here: non-naive T cells sorted from PBMCs, sampled on the day of vaccination. Per the publication, the cell subset or site label means: memory T cell fraction. The receptors were sampled from a man in his forties or fifties who received an inactivated influenza vaccine. Donor details come from another sample of the same person, matched by shared clones.

This clonotype was seen ten or more times. The V call is TRBV12-3 or TRBV12-4, the J call TRBJ2-3, with 8 bases identical to TRBD1. There are 16 residues in the CDR3. The J segment lost 3 bases and the V segment lost 6 bases, leaving 11 bases of the junction unmatched. Written as DNA, the CDR3 is TGTGCCAGCAGAAGCCCGGACAGGGCAAATACAGATACGCAGTATTTT. This gives the protein CASRSPDRANTDTQYF.

This clonotype was seen only a few times. The chain joins TRBV29-1 to TRBJ2-6; 12 bases are a match to TRBD1. The germline V gene encodes CDR1 SQVTM and CDR2 ANQGSEA. V trimming: 5 bases; J trimming: 0 bases; junction bases outside the gene matches: 11. The CDR3 length is 19 residues. This CDR3 reads CSVFTGTGGLLSGANVLTF. CDR3 sequence (DNA): TGCAGCGTTTTCACCGGGACAGGGGGCCTCCTCTCTGGGGCCAACGTCCTGACTTTC.

This clonotype was observed a handful of times. The rearrangement uses TRBV20-1 and TRBJ2-5; tentative D call: TRBD1 (5 bases). The V gene lost 1 base and the J gene lost 1 base, with 16 bases spanning the gap. The germline gives CDR1 DFQATT, CDR2 SNEGSKA (reference sequence). This CDR3 spans 16 amino acids. This chain's CDR3 is CSARVIGRAIQETQYF. For the CDR3, the DNA is TGCAGTGCTAGAGTAATTGGCAGGGCCATCCAAGAGACCCAGTACTTC.

The gene calls are TRBV30 and TRBJ2-5, with a tentative D call TRBD2 (5 bases). V lost 1 base and J lost 2, with 8 bases in between. This CDR3 has 13 residues. Looked up from germline, CDR1 is GTSNPN and CDR2 is SVGIG (reference sequence). Here the CDR3 reads CAWSAGLQETQYF. In DNA, the CDR3 is TGTGCCTGGAGTGCCGGACTGCAAGAGACCCAGTACTTC.

The V and J genes are TRBV5-1 and TRBJ2-7; TRBD1 matches 11 bases. J gave up 3 bases and V 4 bases, and 9 bases lay outside the gene matches. Looked up from germline, CDR1 is SGHRS and CDR2 is YFSETQ. The length of the CDR3 is 16 residues. CDR3 region: CASSRAAGTGGYEQYF. In DNA, the CDR3 is TGCGCCAGCAGCAGAGCGGCCGGGACAGGGGGCTACGAGCAGTACTTC.

The chain joins TRBV25-1 to TRBJ1-3, with 11 positions matching TRBD1. The CDR3 spans 15 residues. V gave up 2 bases and J gave up 5 bases; unmatched junction bases: 2. Per germline, CDR1 MGHDK and CDR2 SYGVNS. CDR3 region: CASSEGQGARNTIYF. The CDR3 bases are TGTGCCAGCAGTGAAGGACAGGGGGCCAGAAACACCATATATTTT.

This clonotype was found many times. V usage is TRBV2 and J usage is TRBJ2-2, with D possibly matching TRBD2 (6 bases). V lost 8 bases, J lost 7 bases, and 17 bases lay in between. In germline, CDR1 is SNHLY, CDR2 FYNNEI. The CDR3 covers 14 residues. The CDR3 DNA follows: TGTGCCAGCGTACTTCGGGAGTATAACGGGGAGCTGTTTTTT. Its translation is CASVLREYNGELFF.